These T cell receptor beta chains were read from a single sample in a study of shared clonotypes between healthy human individuals. Sequenced by immunoSEQ multiplex PCR; TCRdb stores in-frame clones only, minus some. The sample comprises about 520,000 clones, 70% to 85% of which are singletons, and 12% rests with the top ten. The source material was PBMCs. The receptors were sampled from a woman aged 40 to 55 in good health. Some clones in this sample may be carry-over from other donors' samples. The CDR3 runs from the conserved cysteine through the conserved F or W. A D gene is named only where the DNA matches it firmly.

TRBD2,16,TRBJ2-3,TRBV6-6,CASSPGLALLTDTQYF,TGTGCCAGCAGTCCCGGACTAGCCCTCCTCACAGATACGCAGTATTTT
-,14,TRBJ2-7,TRBV5-1,CASSWLGVTYEQYF,TGCGCCAGCAGCTGGTTGGGGGTTACCTACGAGCAGTACTTC
TRBD1,13,TRBJ2-7,TRBV2,CASSSETGNEQYF,TGTGCCAGCAGCTCAGAGACAGGGAACGAGCAGTACTTC
-,16,TRBJ1-4,TRBV19,CASSKGQGLPQGKLFF,TGTGCCAGTAGTAAAGGGCAGGGGTTGCCCCAGGGAAAACTGTTTTTT
-,15,TRBJ1-1,TRBV18,CASSREEIMNTEAFF,TGTGCCAGCTCACGGGAGGAGATAATGAACACTGAAGCTTTCTTT
-,16,TRBJ2-3,TRBV5-6,CASSLVRQGGTDTQYF,TGTGCCAGCAGCTTGGTAAGGCAAGGAGGCACAGATACGCAGTATTTT
-,13,TRBJ2-5,TRBV11-2,CASRPHPQETQYF,TGTGCCAGCAGACCCCACCCTCAAGAGACCCAGTACTTC
-,15,TRBJ1-4,TRBV19,CASSNREIDNEKLFF,TGTGCCAGTAGTAACCGGGAAATTGATAATGAAAAACTGTTTTTT
-,15,TRBJ1-5,TRBV5-4,CASSQYGGAGQPQHF,TGTGCCAGCAGCCAGTACGGGGGGGCAGGTCAGCCCCAGCATTTT
-,16,TRBJ2-4,TRBV4-2,CASSQEVSHGRNIQYF,TGTGCCAGCAGCCAAGAGGTGTCCCATGGGAGAAACATTCAGTACTTC
TRBD2,16,TRBJ2-1,TRBV19,CASSILGLAGGNEQFF,TGTGCCAGTAGTATTCTTGGGCTAGCGGGAGGAAATGAGCAGTTCTTC
-,14,TRBJ2-7,TRBV27,CASSFNMNSYEQYF,TGTGCCAGCAGTTTTAACATGAACTCCTACGAGCAGTACTTC
-,14,TRBJ2-2,TRBV7-8,CASSPDQNTGELFF,TGTGCCAGCAGCCCGGACCAGAACACCGGGGAGCTGTTTTTT